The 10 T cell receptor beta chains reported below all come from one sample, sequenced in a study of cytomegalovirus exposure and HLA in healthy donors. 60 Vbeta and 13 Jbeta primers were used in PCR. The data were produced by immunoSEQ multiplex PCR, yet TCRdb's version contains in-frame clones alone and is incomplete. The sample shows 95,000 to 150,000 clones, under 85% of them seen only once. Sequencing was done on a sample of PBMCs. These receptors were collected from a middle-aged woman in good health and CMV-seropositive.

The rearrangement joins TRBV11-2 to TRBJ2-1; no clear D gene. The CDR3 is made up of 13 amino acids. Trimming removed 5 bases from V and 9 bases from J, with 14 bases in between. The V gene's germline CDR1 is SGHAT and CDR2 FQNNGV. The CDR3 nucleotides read TGTGCCAGCAGCCATCTGGGCGATTCTGAGCAGTTCTTC. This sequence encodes CASSHLGDSEQFF.

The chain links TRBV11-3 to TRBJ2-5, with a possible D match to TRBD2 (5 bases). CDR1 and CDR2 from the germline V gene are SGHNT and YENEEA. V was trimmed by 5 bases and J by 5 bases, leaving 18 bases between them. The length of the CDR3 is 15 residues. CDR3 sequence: CASSGRTTGGETQYF. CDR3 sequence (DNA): TGTGCCAGCAGCGGACGGACGACGGGCGGGGAGACCCAGTACTTC.

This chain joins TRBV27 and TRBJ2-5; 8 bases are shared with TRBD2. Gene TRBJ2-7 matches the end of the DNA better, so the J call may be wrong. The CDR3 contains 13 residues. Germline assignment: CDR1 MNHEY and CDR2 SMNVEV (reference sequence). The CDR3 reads CASRGLETYEQYF. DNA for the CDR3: TGTGCCAGCAGGGGACTAGAGACCTACGAGCAGTACTTC.

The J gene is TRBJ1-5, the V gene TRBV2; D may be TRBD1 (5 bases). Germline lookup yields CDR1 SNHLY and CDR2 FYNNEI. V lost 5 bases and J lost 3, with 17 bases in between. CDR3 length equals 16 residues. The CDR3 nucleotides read TGTGCCAGCAGTAGAAGGTCCGGGGGACTCAATCAGCCCCAGCATTTT. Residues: CASSRRSGGLNQPQHF.

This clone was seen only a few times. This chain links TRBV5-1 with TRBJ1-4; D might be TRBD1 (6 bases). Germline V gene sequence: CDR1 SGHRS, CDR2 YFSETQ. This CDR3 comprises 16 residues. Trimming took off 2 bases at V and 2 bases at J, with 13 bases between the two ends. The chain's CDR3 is CASSFDTRGTNEKLFF. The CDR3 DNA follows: TGCGCCAGCAGCTTTGACACAAGGGGGACTAATGAAAAACTGTTTTTT.

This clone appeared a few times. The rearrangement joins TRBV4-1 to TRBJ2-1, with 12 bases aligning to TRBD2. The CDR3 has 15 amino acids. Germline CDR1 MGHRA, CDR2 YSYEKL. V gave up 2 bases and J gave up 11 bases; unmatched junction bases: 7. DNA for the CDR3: TGCGCCAGCAGCCAATTGACTAGCGGGAGATACAAGCAGTTCTTC. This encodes CASSQLTSGRYKQFF.

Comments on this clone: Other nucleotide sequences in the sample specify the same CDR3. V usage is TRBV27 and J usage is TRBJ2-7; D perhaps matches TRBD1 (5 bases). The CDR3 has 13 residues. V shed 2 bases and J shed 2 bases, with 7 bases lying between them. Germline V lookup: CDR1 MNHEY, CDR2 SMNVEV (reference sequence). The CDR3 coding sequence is TGTGCCAGCAGTTTACAGGGTCCCTACGAGCAGTACTTC. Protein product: CASSLQGPYEQYF.

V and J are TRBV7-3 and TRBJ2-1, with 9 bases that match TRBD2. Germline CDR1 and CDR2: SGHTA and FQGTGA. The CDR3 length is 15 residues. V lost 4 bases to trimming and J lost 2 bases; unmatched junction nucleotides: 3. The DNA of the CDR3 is TGTGCCAGCAGCTATAGCGGGAGAGCCTACAATGAGCAGTTCTTC. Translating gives CASSYSGRAYNEQFF.

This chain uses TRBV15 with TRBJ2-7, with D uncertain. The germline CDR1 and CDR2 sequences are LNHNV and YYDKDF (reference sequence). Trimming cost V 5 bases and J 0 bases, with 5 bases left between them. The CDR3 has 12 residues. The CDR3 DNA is TGTGCCACCAGCGCGGACTCCTACGAGCAGTACTTC. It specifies CATSADSYEQYF. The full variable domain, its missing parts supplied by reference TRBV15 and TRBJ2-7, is DAMVIQNPRYQVTQFGKPVTLSCSQTLNHNVMYWYQQKSSQAPKLLFHYYDKDFNNEADTPDNFQSRRPNTSFCFLDIRSPGLGDTAMYLCATSADSYEQYFGPGTRLTVT.

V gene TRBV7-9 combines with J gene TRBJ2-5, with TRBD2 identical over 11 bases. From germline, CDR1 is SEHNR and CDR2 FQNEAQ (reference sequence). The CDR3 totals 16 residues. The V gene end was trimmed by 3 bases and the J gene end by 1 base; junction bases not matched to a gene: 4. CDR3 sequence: CASSFLAGGPQETQYF. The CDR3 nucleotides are TGTGCCAGCAGCTTCTTAGCGGGAGGGCCCCAAGAGACCCAGTACTTC. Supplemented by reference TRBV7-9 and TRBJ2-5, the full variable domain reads DTGVSQNPRHKITKRGQNVTFRCDPISEHNRLYWYRQTLGQGPEFLTYFQNEAQLEKSRLLSDRFSAERPKGSFSTLEIQRTEQGDSAMYLCASSFLAGGPQETQYFGPGTRLLVL.